The 23 T cell receptor beta chains given below trace back to one sample, sequenced in a study of blood T cell repertoires in COVID-19. Only in-frame clones appear in the TCRdb table, and some are missing; sequencing was by immunoSEQ multiplex PCR. This table has some 170,000 clones, roughly 76% appearing once. Sequences were obtained from peripheral blood. All receptors derive from a woman in her 40s with COVID-19, enrolled during active disease.

In this sample, this clone turned up once. V gene TRBV5-6 combines with J gene TRBJ1-6; D is perhaps TRBD1 (6 bases). The length of the CDR3 is 17 residues. The germline V gene has CDR1 SGHDT and CDR2 YYEEEE. V lost 0 bases and J lost 4, with 14 bases in between. The CDR3 DNA is TGTGCCAGCAGCTTGGAAGGCAGGGGCGTTTATAATTCACCCCTCCACTTT. Its translation: CASSLEGRGVYNSPLHF.

This clone was detected only a few times. The chain is built from TRBV5-6 and TRBJ1-3, with D maybe TRBD1 (6 bases). Germline values: CDR1 SGHDT, CDR2 YYEEEE. This CDR3 region has 14 residues. V was cut by 7 bases and J by 0 bases, with 11 bases left in between. The CDR3 DNA follows: TGTGCCAGCGGGAGACAGGTCTCTGGAAACACCATATATTTT. Protein: CASGRQVSGNTIYF.

The genes are TRBV5-8 and TRBJ1-5, with TRBD1 identical over 7 bases. Per the germline V gene, CDR1 is SGHTS and CDR2 is YDEGEE. V lost 4 bases to trimming and J lost 6 bases; unmatched junction nucleotides: 10. This CDR3 has 15 residues. The CDR3 here is CASSGRDSIGQPQHF. The CDR3 DNA reads as TGTGCCAGCAGCGGAAGGGACAGCATCGGTCAGCCCCAGCATTTT.

The sample holds one count of this clone. The chain joins TRBV27 to TRBJ1-1, with 7 bases fitting TRBD1. Germline V gene lookup returns CDR1 MNHEY and CDR2 SMNVEV (reference sequence). The trim removed 5 bases at V and 3 bases at J, leaving 12 bases unmatched. The CDR3 loop spans 16 amino acids. CDR3 residues: CASSTSKQGKDTEAFF. The CDR3 DNA sequence: TGTGCCAGCAGTACTTCCAAACAGGGGAAGGACACTGAAGCTTTCTTT.

In its sample, this clone was seen a few times. The sample carries other DNA sequences with the same CDR3. The rearrangement links TRBV27 to TRBJ2-7; D ambiguous. Trimming took 2 bases from V and 5 from J, leaving 4 bases between them. The germline gives CDR1 MNHEY, CDR2 SMNVEV (reference sequence). The CDR3 consists of 11 residues. CDR3: CASSLGHEQYF. The DNA of the CDR3 is TGTGCCAGCAGTTTAGGCCACGAGCAGTACTTC.

The V and J genes are TRBV27 and TRBJ2-3; 7 positions agree with TRBD2. V trimming: 8 bases; J trimming: 0 bases; junction bases outside the gene matches: 11. The CDR3 runs 16 residues. The germline gives CDR1 MNHEY, CDR2 SMNVEV (reference sequence). The CDR3 DNA reads as TGTGCCAGCTTCCCCCTCGGGGGGATTAGCACAGATACGCAGTATTTT. Amino acid sequence: CASFPLGGISTDTQYF.

The chain uses TRBV7-2 and TRBJ1-5; unclear D gene. Trimming removed 2 bases at V and 3 bases at J, with 14 bases between. Germline assignment: CDR1 SGHTA and CDR2 FQGNSA. The CDR3 runs to 16 residues. The CDR3 sequence is CASSLSPGALNQPQHF. In DNA form, the CDR3 reads TGTGCCAGCAGCTTATCGCCAGGCGCCCTCAATCAGCCCCAGCATTTT. The whole variable domain, remainder taken from reference TRBV7-2 and TRBJ1-5, is GAGVSQSPSNKVTEKGKDVELRCDPISGHTALYWYRQSLGQGLEFLIYFQGNSAPDKSGLPSDRFSAERTGGSVSTLTIQRTQQEDSAVYLCASSLSPGALNQPQHFGDGTRLSIL.

The genes are TRBV3-1 (or the pseudogene TRBV3-2) and TRBJ1-3; possible D gene TRBD1, 5 bases. The V end was cut by 1 base, the J end by 5 bases, with 18 bases between. Germline V gene lookup returns CDR1 LGHDT and CDR2 YNNKEL (reference sequence). This CDR3 region has 17 residues. CDR3 DNA sequence: TGTGCCAGCAGCCAAGGGAGAGAAGGAAGGGGTAGAAACACCATATATTTT. Amino acid sequence: CASSQGREGRGRNTIYF.

The rearrangement joins TRBV5-1 to TRBJ2-5; tentatively, D is TRBD1 (6 bases). Germline CDR1 SGHRS, CDR2 YFSETQ. V was pared by 4 bases and J by 5 bases, with 12 bases between. The CDR3 length is 13 residues. CDR3 amino acids: CASSEQGGETQYF. The CDR3 coding sequence is TGCGCCAGCAGCGAACAGGGCGGCGAGACCCAGTACTTC.

The genes are TRBV2 and TRBJ2-7; 11 bases agree with TRBD2. The CDR3 extends over 16 amino acids. Germline values: CDR1 SNHLY, CDR2 FYNNEI. J was trimmed by 3 bases and V by 3 bases; bases with no gene match: 7. For the CDR3, the DNA is TGTGCCAGCAGTGAGGGGACTAGCGGAGGGGGCTACGAGCAGTACTTC. Protein product: CASSEGTSGGGYEQYF.

The chain carries TRBV3-1 (or the pseudogene TRBV3-2) and TRBJ2-3; no definite D call. V dropped 1 base and J dropped 4 bases, with 3 bases sitting between them. Germline CDR1 reads LGHDT; CDR2 reads YNNKEL (reference sequence). The CDR3 spans 12 residues. The DNA for the CDR3 is TGTGCCAGCAGCCAAGTATCAGATACGCAGTATTTT. It codes for CASSQVSDTQYF.

The chain employs TRBV7-9 and TRBJ1-1; tentative D call: TRBD1 (6 bases). CDR3 length: 14 residues. V was clipped by 5 bases and J by 10 bases, with 20 bases between them. CDR1 and CDR2 (germline): SEHNR, FQNEAQ (reference sequence). This chain's CDR3 is CASSARWAGAGAFF. DNA for the CDR3: TGTGCCAGCAGCGCAAGATGGGCAGGGGCCGGAGCTTTCTTT.

The table lists this clone with a count of one. V is TRBV18 and J is TRBJ2-1; D is perhaps TRBD2 (6 bases). The length of the CDR3 is 15 residues. V lost 5 bases to trimming and J lost 6 bases, with 17 bases between them. Per germline, CDR1 KGHSH and CDR2 LQKENI. CDR3 DNA: TGTGCCAGCTCAACCTGGGGGACTGCTACCAATGAGCAGTTCTTC. It translates to CASSTWGTATNEQFF. Drawing the rest from reference TRBV18 and TRBJ2-1, the complete variable domain is NAGVMQNPRHLVRRRGQEARLRCSPMKGHSHVYWYRQLPEEGLKFMVYLQKENIIDESGMPKERFSAEFPKEGPSILRIQQVVRGDSAAYFCASSTWGTATNEQFFGPGTRLTVL.

This chain connects TRBV6-1 to TRBJ1-2; no firm D call. Trimming stripped 0 bases from V and 3 bases from J, with 8 bases between. The CDR3 extends over 14 amino acids. CDR1 is MNHNS, CDR2 SASEGT, per germline. The CDR3 is CASSEAPGDYGYTF. The CDR3 DNA reads TGTGCCAGCAGTGAAGCGCCCGGGGACTATGGCTACACCTTC.

V and J are TRBV6-6 and TRBJ2-1, with D unresolved. CDR1 is MNHNY and CDR2 is SVGAGI in the germline V gene (reference sequence). CDR3 length equals 13 residues. Trimming stripped 8 bases from V and 5 bases from J, with 13 bases between. Written as DNA, the CDR3 is TGTGCCAGCTGTCTCCCCCCTAACAATGAGCAGTTCTTC. Protein sequence: CASCLPPNNEQFF.

The V call is TRBV2, the J call TRBJ2-2; D is unclear. This CDR3 has 13 amino acids. Trimming pared 6 bases from V and 1 base from J, leaving 6 bases between. Germline V gene sequence: CDR1 SNHLY, CDR2 FYNNEI. CDR3 nucleotides: TGTGCCAGCAGGACATTGAACACCGGGGAGCTGTTTTTT. The encoded protein is CASRTLNTGELFF.

The chain couples TRBV7-2 to TRBJ2-5, with TRBD2 matching over 15 bases. CDR3 length: 16 residues. Germline CDR1 SGHTA, CDR2 FQGNSA. J was trimmed by 4 bases and V by 6 bases; bases with no gene match: 6. CDR3 DNA: TGTGCCAGCAGACCGGGACTAGCGGGAGGAGGAGAGACCCAGTACTTC. It yields the protein CASRPGLAGGGETQYF.

The chain links TRBV6-5 to TRBJ1-5, with 7 bases identical to TRBD1. This CDR3 has 15 amino acids. Per the germline V gene, CDR1 is MNHEY and CDR2 is SVGAGI. The V segment lost 11 bases and the J segment 0 bases; nucleotides outside the gene matches: 10. The CDR3 loop is CAVQGWVSSNQPQHF. CDR3 bases: TGTGCCGTACAGGGGTGGGTGTCTAGCAATCAGCCCCAGCATTTT.

This rearrangement joins TRBV6-5 to TRBJ1-1; D is uncertain. The V gene's germline CDR1 is MNHEY and CDR2 SVGAGI. V gave up 7 bases and J gave up 1 base, with 7 bases separating them. The CDR3 loop spans 12 amino acids. In DNA form, the CDR3 reads TGTGCCAGCATCGGGAAGAACACTGAAGCTTTCTTT. This codes for CASIGKNTEAFF.

This clone was observed a single time. The chain couples TRBV3-1 (or the pseudogene TRBV3-2) to TRBJ2-7; possibly TRBD1 for D (5 bases). With 4 bases removed from V and 3 bases from J, the gap between germline ends came to 7 bases. CDR3 length: 12 amino acids. CDR1 is LGHDT and CDR2 is YNNKEL in the germline V gene (reference sequence). The CDR3 reads CASSLRDYEQYF. The CDR3 DNA is TGTGCCAGCAGCCTCAGGGACTACGAGCAGTACTTC.

The V call is TRBV9, the J call TRBJ1-1; no firm D call. The CDR3 length is 15 residues. CDR1 and CDR2 (germline): SGDLS, YYNGEE. Trimming took off 2 bases at V and 0 bases at J, with 11 bases between the two ends. CDR3 DNA sequence: TGTGCCAGCAGCGTCTATACAGATATGAACACTGAAGCTTTCTTT. It translates to CASSVYTDMNTEAFF.

This clone was detected only once. The rearrangement joins TRBV6-5 to TRBJ2-5; possible D gene TRBD1, 6 bases. The CDR3 covers 16 residues. Germline V gives CDR1 MNHEY, CDR2 SVGAGI. Trimming shortened V by 0 bases and J by 5 bases, and 16 bases separated the two germline ends. The CDR3 loop is CASSYSSSGTSETQYF. The CDR3, as DNA: TGTGCCAGCAGTTACTCGAGTTCCGGGACATCGGAGACCCAGTACTTC.

The chain combines TRBV6-2 or TRBV6-3 with TRBJ2-1; TRBD2 agrees at 7 bases. V lost 0 bases, J lost 1 base, and 3 bases stayed unmatched. Germline V CDR1 and CDR2: MNHEY, SVGEGT. This CDR3 has 16 residues. CDR3 protein: CASSYSTSISYNEQFF. For the CDR3, the DNA is TGTGCCAGCAGTTACTCGACTAGCATATCCTACAATGAGCAGTTCTTC.